The T cell receptor (beta chain) under discussion was sequenced for a study of T cells in Graves' hyperthyroidism and ophthalmopathy (dated by TCRdb to about 2019). Describing the broader study: Peripheral blood samples were taken at initial diagnosis, before any treatment was given. To identify TCR V-J signatures that set the groups apart, the researchers used a discovery cohort of 100 patients, made up of 40 to 45 with Graves' ophthalmopathy and 57 with stable Graves' hyperthyroidism. Prospective prediction of ophthalmopathy was tested in an independent validation cohort consisting of some 19 hyperthyroidism patients and approximately 16 patients who later progressed to ophthalmopathy. For training and testing, the 110 or so patients in the discovery cohort were randomly divided in a 7:3 ratio. In addition, the study compared T-cell repertoires in thyroid tissue and in blood from six Graves' hyperthyroidism patients. Once sampling was done, hyperthyroidism patients were given methimazole at a starting dose of 30 mg daily, whereas ophthalmopathy patients were given high-dose intravenous methylprednisolone. TCR Vbeta CDR3 sequencing of 140 or so peripheral blood samples (around 45 ophthalmopathy, about 75 hyperthyroidism and approximately 17 progressor patients) is reported in the paper.

This clonotype has a count of ten or more. Its antigen remains undetermined. No much larger clone is present one base from it, and per-base qualities are unavailable. Stable Graves' hyperthyroidism was defined as the absence of progression to ophthalmopathy over 18 months of follow-up. Hyperthyroidism patients were aged 18 to 65 years and newly diagnosed, with disease duration of less than 2 months. Patients with uncontrolled infections, other autoimmune diseases, pregnancy or lactation were excluded. Diagnoses were based on clinical symptoms, serum thyroxine and TRAb, thyroid ultrasound and orbital computed tomography. PBMCs were isolated from approximately 10 ml of fresh peripheral blood by Ficoll-Paque density gradient centrifugation. Total RNA was extracted using Trizol reagent, and RNA quality was assessed on an Agilent 2100 Bioanalyzer. Amplification of TCR beta CDR3 regions was carried out from RNA transcripts. A first-round RT-PCR of the TCR CDR3 used the HTBI primer set with the Qiagen OneStep RT-PCR kit. The libraries were constructed in a second round of multiplex PCR and then size-selected and purified. Sequencing of the libraries was done on an Illumina HiSeq2000 using paired-end 100 bp reads. As for how the authors treated the data: Raw data were processed with SOAPnuke, discarding reads with adapters, uncalled bases, mean Phred below 15, or no exact constant-primer or identifier match. High-quality paired reads were merged with COPE v1.2.5, and unique nucleotide sequences were defined as clonotypes. MiTCR v1.1 was used to align clonotypes to the IMGT TRBV, TRBD and TRBJ reference segments. Analysis was restricted to V-J combinations with a frequency above 0.0001, which covered roughly 99% of repertoires. The TCS score was defined as F50 (clonal expansion) divided by E x V (chaos), with BLOSUM62-based TCRdist calculated between CDR3 peptides within each V-J. Welch's t-statistics and random forest reduced roughly 530 V-J features to roughly 13, which were used in a naive Bayes classifier (R e1071). The public reads were quality trimmed at Q25 with fastp and then assembled into clones with MiXCR by TCRdb, keeping productive beta chains. Every distinct CDR3 protein forms one entry, paired with its most common genes and DNA. TCRdb, rather than the study authors, made the V and J calls. The sample has 600,000 or so distinct CDR3 sequences on record, around 15% of them singletons. The ten largest clones represent over 3.5% of the sample.

Sequences ENHRY (CDR1) and SYGVKD (CDR2) are obtained from the germline V gene. Compared with germline, V lacks 5 bases and J lacks 1 base; bases without a gene match: 5. The CDR3 sequence holds 15 residues, the cysteine and phenylalanine included. Just CDR3 DNA is preserved here, 45 bases in frame from base 1. The full study reports these points: Most expanded thyroid clonotypes (frequency above 0.001) were also detected in blood, suggesting blood repertoires may reflect thyroid immune responses. Sample size was not statistically predetermined, and investigators were not blinded to group allocation. In validation, the model predicted progression to ophthalmopathy a median of roughly six months before onset, with roughly 71% sensitivity and roughly 73% specificity. Ophthalmopathy was separated from stable hyperthyroidism by a 13 V-J signature model, with around 88% sensitivity and approximately 84% specificity obtained in cross-validation and 80%/75% obtained in testing.

The chain is assembled from TRBV10-3 and TRBJ1-2, with 9 middle bases fitting TRBD1. This clonotype was obtained from a woman in her twenties or thirties with Graves' hyperthyroidism. Sequenced input: blood. The nucleotide sequence is given as TGTGCCATCAGTCCCGGGACAGGGAATAACTATGGCTACACCTTC. This translates into CAISPGTGNNYGYTF.